This TCR beta chain was captured by sequencing in a study of regulatory T cells in long-lasting Graves disease. The study, taken as a whole, reports: With persistent disease, TRBV28, TRBJ1-2 and TRBJ2-5 were the favored segments.

Trimming removed 8 bases from V and 4 bases from J, with 8 bases in between. The CDR3 runs to 11 residues. The germline V gene encodes CDR1 MDHEN and CDR2 SYDVKM. Indicated time point: newly diagnosed GD, antithyroid drugs for less than 3 months. Preparation of the TCR library used RNA extracted from PBMCs. CDR3-region Arm-PCR and iRepertoire HTBI primers produced the TCR beta libraries. Via MiXCR, TCRdb re-called the multiplex PCR reads, giving one row per CDR3 protein. The sample has 200,000 to 250,000 distinct CDR3 sequences, roughly 18% seen once. This clonotype has at least ten counts. Its antigen is unidentified.

Material: peripheral blood mononuclear cells (PBMCs), obtained at new diagnosis, from a patient treated with antithyroid drugs. The chain recombines TRBV28 with TRBJ1-2, with no clear D. The sequence derives from a female donor with Graves disease. The CDR3 loop is CASWSAYGYTF. CDR3 DNA sequence: TGTGCCAGCTGGTCAGCCTATGGCTACACCTTC.